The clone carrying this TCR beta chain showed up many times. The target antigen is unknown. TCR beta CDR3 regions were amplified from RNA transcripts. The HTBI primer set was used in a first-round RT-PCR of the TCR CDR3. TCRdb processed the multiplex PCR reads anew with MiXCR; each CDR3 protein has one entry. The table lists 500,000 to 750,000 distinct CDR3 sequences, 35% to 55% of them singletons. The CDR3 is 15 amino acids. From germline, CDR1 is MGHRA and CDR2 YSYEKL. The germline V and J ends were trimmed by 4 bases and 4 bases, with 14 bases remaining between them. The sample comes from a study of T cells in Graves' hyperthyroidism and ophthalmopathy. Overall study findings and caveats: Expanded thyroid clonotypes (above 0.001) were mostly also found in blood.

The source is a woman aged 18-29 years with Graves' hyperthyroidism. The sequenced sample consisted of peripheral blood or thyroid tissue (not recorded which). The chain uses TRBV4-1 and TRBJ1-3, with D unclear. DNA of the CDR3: TGCGCCAGCAGCCGGCCGGGATCGAAGGGAAACACCATATATTTT. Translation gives CASSRPGSKGNTIYF.